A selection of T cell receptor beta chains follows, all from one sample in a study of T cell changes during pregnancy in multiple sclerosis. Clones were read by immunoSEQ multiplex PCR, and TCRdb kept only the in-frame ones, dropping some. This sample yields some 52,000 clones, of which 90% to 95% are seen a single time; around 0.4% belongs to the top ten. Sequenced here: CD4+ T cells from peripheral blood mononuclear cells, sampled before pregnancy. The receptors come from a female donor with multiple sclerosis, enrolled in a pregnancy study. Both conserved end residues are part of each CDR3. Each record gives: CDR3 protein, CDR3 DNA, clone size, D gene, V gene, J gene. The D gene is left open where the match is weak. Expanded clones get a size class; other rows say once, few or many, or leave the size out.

cdr3_aa: CASSYRRDTAYEQYF
cdr3_nt: TGTGCCAGCAGTTACCGCCGGGACACTGCCTACGAGCAGTACTTC
clone_size: .
d_call: .
v_call: TRBV6-5
j_call: TRBJ2-7

cdr3_aa: CASSIQGAQNEQFF
cdr3_nt: TGTGCCAGTAGTATTCAGGGGGCGCAGAATGAGCAGTTCTTC
clone_size: .
d_call: TRBD1
v_call: TRBV19
j_call: TRBJ2-1

cdr3_aa: CATRLRGSYNEQFF
cdr3_nt: TGTGCCACCCGACTCCGGGGCTCCTACAATGAGCAGTTCTTC
clone_size: .
d_call: .
v_call: TRBV10-3
j_call: TRBJ2-1

cdr3_aa: CASGLEGQGPGGEQYF
cdr3_nt: TGTGCTAGTGGTTTGGAGGGACAGGGTCCTGGGGGCGAGCAGTACTTC
clone_size: .
d_call: TRBD1
v_call: TRBV12-5
j_call: TRBJ2-7

cdr3_aa: CASSRCPGTGKGYGYTF
cdr3_nt: TGTGCCAGCAGCCGCTGTCCCGGGACAGGGAAGGGCTATGGCTACACCTTC
clone_size: .
d_call: TRBD1
v_call: TRBV5-7
j_call: TRBJ1-2

cdr3_aa: CASSLDSRHTGELFF
cdr3_nt: TGCGCCAGCAGCTTGGACTCCCGTCACACCGGGGAGCTGTTTTTT
clone_size: .
d_call: .
v_call: TRBV5-1
j_call: TRBJ2-2

cdr3_aa: CASSLGLAITDTQYF
cdr3_nt: TGTGCCAGCAGCTTAGGACTAGCGATCACAGATACGCAGTATTTT
clone_size: .
d_call: TRBD2
v_call: TRBV5-6
j_call: TRBJ2-3

cdr3_aa: CASSKRETGELFF
cdr3_nt: TGTGCCAGCAGTAAAAGGGAGACCGGGGAGCTGTTTTTT
clone_size: .
d_call: .
v_call: TRBV6-6
j_call: TRBJ2-2

cdr3_aa: CASSWTGSSYNEQFF
cdr3_nt: TGCGCCAGCAGCTGGACAGGGAGCTCCTACAATGAGCAGTTCTTC
clone_size: .
d_call: TRBD1
v_call: TRBV5-1
j_call: TRBJ2-1

cdr3_aa: CASSIADRAGQPQHF
cdr3_nt: TGTGCCAGTAGTATAGCCGACAGGGCCGGTCAGCCCCAGCATTTT
clone_size: .
d_call: TRBD1
v_call: TRBV19
j_call: TRBJ1-5

cdr3_aa: CASSVQYTYEQYF
cdr3_nt: TGTGCCAGCAGTGTACAGTACACCTACGAGCAGTACTTC
clone_size: few
d_call: .
v_call: TRBV6-1
j_call: TRBJ2-7

cdr3_aa: CASSLGQGLTDTQYF
cdr3_nt: TGTGCCAGCAGTTTAGGGCAGGGACTCACAGATACGCAGTATTTT
clone_size: .
d_call: .
v_call: TRBV27
j_call: TRBJ2-3

cdr3_aa: CASSYSGSSYEQYF
cdr3_nt: TGTGCCAGCAGTTATAGCGGGAGCTCCTACGAGCAGTACTTC
clone_size: .
d_call: TRBD2
v_call: TRBV6-5
j_call: TRBJ2-7

cdr3_aa: CASSYTQGPNQPQHF
cdr3_nt: TGTGCCAGCAGTTACACACAGGGGCCCAATCAGCCCCAGCATTTT
clone_size: .
d_call: TRBD1
v_call: TRBV6-5
j_call: TRBJ1-5

cdr3_aa: CASQGNTEAFF
cdr3_nt: TGTGCCAGCCAGGGGAACACTGAAGCTTTCTTT
clone_size: once
d_call: .
v_call: TRBV28
j_call: TRBJ1-1

cdr3_aa: CAISLQGVMYEQYF
cdr3_nt: TGTGCCATCAGTTTACAGGGGGTTATGTACGAGCAGTACTTC
clone_size: .
d_call: TRBD1
v_call: TRBV10-3
j_call: TRBJ2-7

cdr3_aa: CASSKRDQGRRGYEQYF
cdr3_nt: TGTGCCAGCAGCAAAAGGGATCAGGGGCGCCGGGGCTACGAGCAGTACTTC
clone_size: .
d_call: .
v_call: TRBV21-1
j_call: TRBJ2-7

cdr3_aa: CASRPDRGRTEAFF
cdr3_nt: TGTGCCAGTAGACCGGACAGGGGAAGAACTGAAGCTTTCTTT
clone_size: .
d_call: TRBD1
v_call: TRBV19
j_call: TRBJ1-1

cdr3_aa: CASSPTRGRTVYGYTF
cdr3_nt: TGCGCCAGCAGCCCCACCCGGGGGAGGACGGTCTATGGCTACACCTTC
clone_size: .
d_call: .
v_call: TRBV4-3
j_call: TRBJ1-2

cdr3_aa: CASSNTGTLNTEAFF
cdr3_nt: TGTGCCAGCAGCAACACTGGGACATTGAACACTGAAGCTTTCTTT
clone_size: .
d_call: .
v_call: TRBV6-5
j_call: TRBJ1-1

cdr3_aa: CASSLRETGELFF
cdr3_nt: TGTGCCAGCAGCTTGCGGGAGACCGGGGAGCTGTTTTTT
clone_size: .
d_call: .
v_call: TRBV5-4
j_call: TRBJ2-2

cdr3_aa: CASGLVLDGRGTDTQYF
cdr3_nt: TGTGCTAGTGGTTTGGTACTGGACGGGAGGGGGACAGATACGCAGTATTTT
clone_size: .
d_call: TRBD2
v_call: TRBV12-5
j_call: TRBJ2-3

cdr3_aa: CASSLRDRSYNEQFF
cdr3_nt: TGTGCCAGCAGTTTAAGGGACAGGTCCTACAATGAGCAGTTCTTC
clone_size: .
d_call: TRBD1
v_call: TRBV27
j_call: TRBJ2-1

cdr3_aa: CASSPPPGVNTEAFF
cdr3_nt: TGTGCCAGCTCACCACCGCCAGGGGTGAACACTGAAGCTTTCTTT
clone_size: .
d_call: .
v_call: TRBV18
j_call: TRBJ1-1

cdr3_aa: CASSSRTGGSETQYF
cdr3_nt: TGTGCCAGCAGCTCCCGGACAGGGGGCAGCGAGACCCAGTACTTC
clone_size: .
d_call: TRBD1
v_call: TRBV9
j_call: TRBJ2-5

cdr3_aa: CASRGKEISGRFGMTQYF
cdr3_nt: TGTGCCAGCAGGGGAAAGGAGATAAGCGGGAGGTTTGGGATGACGCAGTATTTT
clone_size: .
d_call: TRBD2
v_call: TRBV25-1
j_call: TRBJ2-3

cdr3_aa: CASSREGEKLFF
cdr3_nt: TGCGCCAGCAGCCGGGAAGGGGAAAAACTGTTTTTT
clone_size: .
d_call: .
v_call: TRBV5-1
j_call: TRBJ1-4

cdr3_aa: CASSLVAGLAPNEQFF
cdr3_nt: TGTGCCAGCAGCTTAGTCGCAGGACTAGCACCCAATGAGCAGTTCTTC
clone_size: once
d_call: TRBD2
v_call: TRBV7-8
j_call: TRBJ2-1

cdr3_aa: CASSSRNGENLGYTF
cdr3_nt: TGTGCCAGCAGTTCGAGGAACGGGGAGAATTTGGGCTACACCTTC
clone_size: .
d_call: .
v_call: TRBV6-6
j_call: TRBJ1-2

cdr3_aa: CASSATGGANQPQHF
cdr3_nt: TGTGCCAGCAGCGCCACAGGGGGCGCGAATCAGCCCCAGCATTTT
clone_size: .
d_call: TRBD1
v_call: TRBV7-6
j_call: TRBJ1-5

cdr3_aa: CAWARSGLEQYF
cdr3_nt: TGTGCCTGGGCCCGCTCCGGACTGGAGCAGTACTTC
clone_size: .
d_call: .
v_call: TRBV30
j_call: TRBJ2-7

cdr3_aa: CAWSVGAANSGNTIYF
cdr3_nt: TGTGCCTGGAGTGTTGGGGCAGCAAACTCTGGAAACACCATATATTTT
clone_size: .
d_call: .
v_call: TRBV30
j_call: TRBJ1-3

cdr3_aa: CASSSGLAGDEQYF
cdr3_nt: TGTGCCAGCAGCTCGGGACTAGCGGGAGACGAGCAGTACTTC
clone_size: .
d_call: TRBD2
v_call: TRBV5-4
j_call: TRBJ2-7

cdr3_aa: CASSLLTATSYEQYF
cdr3_nt: TGCGCCAGCAGCTTGCTCACAGCCACCTCCTACGAGCAGTACTTC
clone_size: .
d_call: .
v_call: TRBV5-1
j_call: TRBJ2-7

cdr3_aa: CASSIGQGGQPQHF
cdr3_nt: TGTGCCAGTAGTATCGGACAGGGGGGTCAGCCCCAGCATTTT
clone_size: .
d_call: TRBD1
v_call: TRBV19
j_call: TRBJ1-5

cdr3_aa: CASSGTGSYEQYF
cdr3_nt: TGCGCCAGCAGCGGGACTGGCTCCTACGAGCAGTACTTC
clone_size: .
d_call: .
v_call: TRBV4-1
j_call: TRBJ2-7

cdr3_aa: CASSVEGGPQYTQYF
cdr3_nt: TGTGCCAGCAGCGTAGAAGGCGGGCCCCAATATACGCAGTATTTT
clone_size: .
d_call: .
v_call: TRBV9
j_call: TRBJ2-3

cdr3_aa: CASSQVWTLDYNEQFF
cdr3_nt: TGCGCCAGCAGCCAAGTCTGGACTCTCGACTACAATGAGCAGTTCTTC
clone_size: once
d_call: .
v_call: TRBV4-1
j_call: TRBJ2-1

cdr3_aa: CASRTTGSDTEAFF
cdr3_nt: TGTGCCAGCAGGACGACAGGGTCGGACACTGAAGCTTTCTTT
clone_size: .
d_call: TRBD1
v_call: TRBV6-5
j_call: TRBJ1-1

cdr3_aa: CASSLAHRGRGETQYF
cdr3_nt: TGTGCCAGCAGTCTTGCCCACAGGGGGCGGGGGGAGACCCAGTACTTC
clone_size: .
d_call: TRBD1
v_call: TRBV13
j_call: TRBJ2-5

cdr3_aa: CSGSYGTEAFF
cdr3_nt: TGCAGTGGATCCTACGGCACTGAAGCTTTCTTT
clone_size: .
d_call: .
v_call: TRBV20-1
j_call: TRBJ1-1

cdr3_aa: CTSSPGASIIYGYTF
cdr3_nt: TGTACCAGCAGCCCTGGAGCTTCTATTATCTATGGCTACACCTTC
clone_size: .
d_call: .
v_call: TRBV6-5
j_call: TRBJ1-2

cdr3_aa: CASSSGTRTQYF
cdr3_nt: TGTGCCAGCAGTTCCGGGACTAGGACCCAGTACTTC
clone_size: .
d_call: TRBD2
v_call: TRBV6-6
j_call: TRBJ2-5

cdr3_aa: CASSLGDRVLLGTEAFF
cdr3_nt: TGCGCCAGCAGCTTGGGAGACAGGGTACTTCTGGGCACTGAAGCTTTCTTT
clone_size: .
d_call: TRBD1
v_call: TRBV5-1
j_call: TRBJ1-1

cdr3_aa: CASSFGRGGGDTQYF
cdr3_nt: TGTGCCAGCAGCTTTGGGAGGGGAGGGGGAGATACGCAGTATTTT
clone_size: .
d_call: .
v_call: TRBV5-4
j_call: TRBJ2-3

cdr3_aa: CASSSAGGNTIYF
cdr3_nt: TGTGCCAGCAGCTCCGCAGGGGGAAACACCATATATTTT
clone_size: .
d_call: .
v_call: TRBV7-8
j_call: TRBJ1-3

cdr3_aa: CASTTGPEQYF
cdr3_nt: TGTGCCAGCACGACAGGGCCCGAGCAGTACTTC
clone_size: .
d_call: TRBD1
v_call: TRBV2
j_call: TRBJ2-7

cdr3_aa: CASSTTASYEQYF
cdr3_nt: TGTGCCAGCAGCACGACAGCGTCCTACGAGCAGTACTTC
clone_size: .
d_call: .
v_call: TRBV6-1
j_call: TRBJ2-7